Sequencing of this TCR beta chain was carried out in a study of blood T cells in healthy people across ages. Germline-derived CDR1 and CDR2 are MGHRA and YSYEKL. Deletions cut 1 base from V and 3 bases from J, with 10 bases between. The CDR3 contains 14 residues. Next came a second PCR, run for about 6 to 12 cycles, which used a sample-barcoded 5' primer along with a J-beta primer mix. TCRdb independently ran MiXCR on the 5' RACE reads; one entry per CDR3 protein. Here the sample spans 750,000 to 950,000 distinct CDR3 sequences, roughly 26% being singletons. This sample was shared with a second study, whose subject was T cells of mothers and their children. As reported in that work: Sequencing returned over 10 million TCR beta CDR3 reads per mother and around 3 million per child.

This clonotype originated in a boy aged 5-17 years in good health. This sequence joins TRBV4-1 and TRBJ2-7; weak D call: TRBD2 (5 bases). What was sequenced was blood. CDR3 loop: CASSQASRVYEQYF. CDR3 sequence (DNA): TGCGCCAGCAGCCAAGCTAGCAGAGTCTACGAGCAGTACTTC.